This TCR beta chain was found in a study of beta chain features in type 1 diabetes. Study-wide findings and caveats: Among patients, naive, central memory and Treg TCRB repertoires appeared more similar than among healthy donors.

Germline V gene data show CDR1 as MDHEN and CDR2 as SYDVKM. The V segment lost 7 bases and the J segment 0 bases; nucleotides outside the gene matches: 6. The CDR3 has 15 residues. One heparinised draw of blood, averaging about 116 mL, came from each donor. Expressed TCRB transcripts were sequenced after all isolated RNA was converted to cDNA. Generated by immunoSEQ multiplex PCR, the TCRdb table keeps only in-frame clones and is missing some. The sample includes about 900,000 clones, about 17% seen only once; the top ten take 0.023%. Turning to this clone: The target antigen is unknown.

V gene TRBV28 combines with J gene TRBJ2-1; 7 bases match TRBD2. Source material: naive CD4+ T cells from blood. The source is a woman aged 18-29 years in good health. CDR3 nucleotides: TGTGCCAGCACTGGGGGAGGGGTCTCCTACAATGAGCAGTTCTTC. Translating it yields CASTGGGVSYNEQFF.